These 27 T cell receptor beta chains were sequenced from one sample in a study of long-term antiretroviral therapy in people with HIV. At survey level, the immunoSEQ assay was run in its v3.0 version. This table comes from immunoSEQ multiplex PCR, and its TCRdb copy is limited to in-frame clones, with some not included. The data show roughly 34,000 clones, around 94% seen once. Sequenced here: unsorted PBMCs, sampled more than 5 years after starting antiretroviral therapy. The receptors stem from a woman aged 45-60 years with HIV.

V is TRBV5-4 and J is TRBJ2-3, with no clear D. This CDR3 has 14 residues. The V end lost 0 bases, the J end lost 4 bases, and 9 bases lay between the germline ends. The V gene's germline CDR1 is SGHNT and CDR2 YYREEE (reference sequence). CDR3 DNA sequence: TGTGCCAGCAGCTTGGATACAAACGCAGATACGCAGTATTTT. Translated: CASSLDTNADTQYF.

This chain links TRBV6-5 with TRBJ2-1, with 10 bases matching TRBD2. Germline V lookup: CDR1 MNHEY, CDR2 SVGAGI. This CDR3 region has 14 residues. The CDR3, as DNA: TGTGCGGCGGAAGCGGGGGGGGCCGGGAATGAGCAGTTCTTC. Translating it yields CAAEAGGAGNEQFF.

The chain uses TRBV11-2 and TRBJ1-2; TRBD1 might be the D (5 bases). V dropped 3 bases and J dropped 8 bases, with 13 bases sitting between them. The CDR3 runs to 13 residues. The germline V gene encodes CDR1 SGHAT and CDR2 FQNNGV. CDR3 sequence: CASSFGAVLGYTF. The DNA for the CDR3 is TGTGCCAGCAGCTTCGGGGCAGTTCTCGGCTACACCTTC.

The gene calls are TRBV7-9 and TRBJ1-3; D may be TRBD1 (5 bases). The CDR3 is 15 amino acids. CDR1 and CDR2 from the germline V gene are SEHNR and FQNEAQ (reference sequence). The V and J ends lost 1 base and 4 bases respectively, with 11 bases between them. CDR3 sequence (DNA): TGTGCCAGCAGCTTAGGGGGGGGAGACGGAAACACCATATATTTT. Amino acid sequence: CASSLGGGDGNTIYF.

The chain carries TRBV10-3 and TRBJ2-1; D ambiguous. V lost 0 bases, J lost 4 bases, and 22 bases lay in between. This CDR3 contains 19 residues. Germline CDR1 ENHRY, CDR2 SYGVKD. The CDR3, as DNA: TGTGCCATCAGTGAGTCCGGCAGGTTCCCTCGACTGGGGTACAATGAGCAGTTCTTC. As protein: CAISESGRFPRLGYNEQFF.

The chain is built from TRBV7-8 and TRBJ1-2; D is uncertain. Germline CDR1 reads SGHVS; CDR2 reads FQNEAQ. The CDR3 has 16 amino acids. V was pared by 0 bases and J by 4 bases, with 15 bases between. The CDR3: CASSLAQPGGTYGYTF. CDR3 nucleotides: TGTGCCAGCAGCTTAGCCCAACCAGGCGGAACCTATGGCTACACCTTC. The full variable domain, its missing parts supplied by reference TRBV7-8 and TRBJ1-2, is GAGVSQSPRYKVAKRGQDVALRCDPISGHVSLFWYQQALGQGPEFLTYFQNEAQLDKSGLPSDRFFAERPEGSVSTLKIQRTQQEDSAVYLCASSLAQPGGTYGYTFGSGTRLTVV.

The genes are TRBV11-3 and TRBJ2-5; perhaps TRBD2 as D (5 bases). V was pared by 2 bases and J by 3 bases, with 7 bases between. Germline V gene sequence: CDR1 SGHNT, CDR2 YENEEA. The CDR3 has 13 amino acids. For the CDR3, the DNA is TGTGCCAGCAGCTTATCGGGGAAAGAGACCCAGTACTTC. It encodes CASSLSGKETQYF.

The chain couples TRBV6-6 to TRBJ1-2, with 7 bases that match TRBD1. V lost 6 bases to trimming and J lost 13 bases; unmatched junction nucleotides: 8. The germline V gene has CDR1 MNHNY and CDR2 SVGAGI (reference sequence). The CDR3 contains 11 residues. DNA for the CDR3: TGTGCCAGCAGCCGACAGGGAGTAGTCACCTTC. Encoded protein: CASSRQGVVTF.

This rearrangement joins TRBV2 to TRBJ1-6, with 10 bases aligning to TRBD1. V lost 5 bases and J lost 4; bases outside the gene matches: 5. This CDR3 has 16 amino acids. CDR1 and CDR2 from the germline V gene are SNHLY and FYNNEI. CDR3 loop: CASSKDRGAYNSPLHF. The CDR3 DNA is TGTGCCAGCAGTAAGGACAGGGGGGCTTATAATTCACCCCTCCACTTT.

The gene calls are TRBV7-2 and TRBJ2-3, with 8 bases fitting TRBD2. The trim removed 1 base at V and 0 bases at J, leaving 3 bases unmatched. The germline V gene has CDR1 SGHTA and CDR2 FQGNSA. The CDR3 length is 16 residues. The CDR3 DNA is TGTGCCAGCAGCTTAGGGGCGGGGGGCAGCACAGATACGCAGTATTTT. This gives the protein CASSLGAGGSTDTQYF.

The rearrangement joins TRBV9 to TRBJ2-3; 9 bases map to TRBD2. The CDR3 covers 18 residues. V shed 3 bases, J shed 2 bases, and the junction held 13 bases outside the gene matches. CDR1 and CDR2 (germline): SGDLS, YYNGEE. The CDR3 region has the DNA TGTGCCAGCAGCGAGCTCCCTCCGGGACTAGCTATCACAGATACGCAGTATTTT. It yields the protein CASSELPPGLAITDTQYF.

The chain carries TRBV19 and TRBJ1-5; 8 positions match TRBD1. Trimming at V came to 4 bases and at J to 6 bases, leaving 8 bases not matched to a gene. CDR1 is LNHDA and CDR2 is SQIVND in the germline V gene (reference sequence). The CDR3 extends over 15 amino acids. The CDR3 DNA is TGTGCCAGTAGTACTTCGACAGGGGATCGTCAGCCCCAGCATTTT. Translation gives CASSTSTGDRQPQHF.

The DNA for the CDR3 is TGTGCCAGCAGTTACCCCACTGAAGCTTTCTTT. Protein sequence: CASSYPTEAFF. The V and J genes are TRBV6-6 and TRBJ1-1; D is unclear. V shed 2 bases and J shed 4 bases, with 2 bases lying between them. Germline lookup yields CDR1 MNHNY and CDR2 SVGAGI (reference sequence). This CDR3 contains 11 residues.

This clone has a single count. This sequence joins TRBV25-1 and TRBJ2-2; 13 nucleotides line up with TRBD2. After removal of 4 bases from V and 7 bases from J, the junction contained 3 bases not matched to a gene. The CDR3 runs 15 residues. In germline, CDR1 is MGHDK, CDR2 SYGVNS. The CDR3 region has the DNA TGTGCCAGCAGTGCAAGGACTAGCGGGGGCGGGGAGCTGTTTTTT. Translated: CASSARTSGGGELFF.

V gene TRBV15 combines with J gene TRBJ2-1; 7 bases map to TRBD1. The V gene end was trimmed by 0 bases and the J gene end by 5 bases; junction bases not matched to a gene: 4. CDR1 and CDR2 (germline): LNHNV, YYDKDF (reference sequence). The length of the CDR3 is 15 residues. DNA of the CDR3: TGTGCCACCAGCAGAGATCTACAGGGGAACAATGAGCAGTTCTTC. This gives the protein CATSRDLQGNNEQFF.

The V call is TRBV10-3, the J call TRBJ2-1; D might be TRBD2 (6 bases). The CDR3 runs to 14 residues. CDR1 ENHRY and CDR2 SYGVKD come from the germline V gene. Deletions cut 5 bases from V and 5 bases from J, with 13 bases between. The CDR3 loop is CAISPAGANNEQFF. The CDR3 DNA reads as TGTGCCATCAGTCCAGCGGGCGCGAACAATGAGCAGTTCTTC.

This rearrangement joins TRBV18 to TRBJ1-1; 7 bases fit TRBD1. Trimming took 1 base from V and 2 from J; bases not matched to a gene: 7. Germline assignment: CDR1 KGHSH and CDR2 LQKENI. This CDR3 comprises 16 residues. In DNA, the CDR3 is TGTGCCAGCTCACCACAGAGACAGGGAAGCAACACTGAAGCTTTCTTT. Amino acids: CASSPQRQGSNTEAFF.

CDR3 DNA: TGCGCCAGCAGCTTGAACAGGGCCTACGAGCAGTACTTC. This sequence encodes CASSLNRAYEQYF. The V call is TRBV5-1, the J call TRBJ2-7; the D gene is possibly TRBD1 (6 bases). CDR1 and CDR2 (germline): SGHRS, YFSETQ. This CDR3 is built from 13 residues. The V and J ends lost 1 base and 2 bases respectively, with 7 bases between them.

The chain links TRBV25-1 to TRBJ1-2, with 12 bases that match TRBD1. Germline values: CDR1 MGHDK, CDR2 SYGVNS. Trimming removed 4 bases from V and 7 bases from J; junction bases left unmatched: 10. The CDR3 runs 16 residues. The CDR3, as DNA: TGTGCCAGCAGTGCCGGGACAGGGGGCGCGAGAGGTGGCTACACCTTC. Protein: CASSAGTGGARGGYTF.

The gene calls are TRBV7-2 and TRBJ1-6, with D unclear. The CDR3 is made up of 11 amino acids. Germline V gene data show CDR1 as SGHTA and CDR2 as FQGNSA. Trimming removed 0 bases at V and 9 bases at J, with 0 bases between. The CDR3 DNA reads TGTGCCAGCAGCTTAGCTTCACCCCTCCACTTT. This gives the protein CASSLASPLHF.

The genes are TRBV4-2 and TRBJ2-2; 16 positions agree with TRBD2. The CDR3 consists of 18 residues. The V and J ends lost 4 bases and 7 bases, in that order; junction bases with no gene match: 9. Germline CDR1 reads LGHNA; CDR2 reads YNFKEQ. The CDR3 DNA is TGTGCCAGCAGCCGGGGACTAGCGGGGGGGCCAGGTAACGGGGAGCTGTTTTTT. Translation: CASSRGLAGGPGNGELFF.

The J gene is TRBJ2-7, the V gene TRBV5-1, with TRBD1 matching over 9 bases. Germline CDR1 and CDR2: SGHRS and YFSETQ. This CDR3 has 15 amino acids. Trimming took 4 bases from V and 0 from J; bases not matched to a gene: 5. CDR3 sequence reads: CASSPGTGSSYEQYF. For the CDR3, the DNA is TGCGCCAGCAGCCCGGGGACAGGGAGCTCCTACGAGCAGTACTTC. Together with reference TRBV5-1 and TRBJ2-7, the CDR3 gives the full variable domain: KAGVTQTPRYLIKTRGQQVTLSCSPISGHRSVSWYQQTPGQGLQFLFEYFSETQRNKGNFPGRFSGRQFSNSRSEMNVSTLELGDSALYLCASSPGTGSSYEQYFGPGTRLTVT.

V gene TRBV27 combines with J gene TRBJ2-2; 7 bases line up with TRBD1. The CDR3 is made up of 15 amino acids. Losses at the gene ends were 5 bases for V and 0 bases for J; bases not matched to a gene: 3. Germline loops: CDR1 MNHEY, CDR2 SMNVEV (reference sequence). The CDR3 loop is CASSLRGSNTGELFF. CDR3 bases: TGTGCCAGCAGTCTCAGGGGGTCGAACACCGGGGAGCTGTTTTTT.

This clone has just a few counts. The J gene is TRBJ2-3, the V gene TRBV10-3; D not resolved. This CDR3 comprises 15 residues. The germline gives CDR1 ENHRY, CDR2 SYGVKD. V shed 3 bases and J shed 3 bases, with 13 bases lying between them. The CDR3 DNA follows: TGTGCCATCAGTGAAGAAGGCTTAGGGACAGATACGCAGTATTTT. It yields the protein CAISEEGLGTDTQYF.

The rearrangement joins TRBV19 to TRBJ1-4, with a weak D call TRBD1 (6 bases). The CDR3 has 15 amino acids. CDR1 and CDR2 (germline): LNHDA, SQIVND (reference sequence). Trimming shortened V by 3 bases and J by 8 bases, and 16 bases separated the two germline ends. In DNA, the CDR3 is TGTGCCAGTAGTATCAACAGGGACGTGGGAGAAAAACTGTTTTTT. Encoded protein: CASSINRDVGEKLFF.

The chain's CDR3 is CASRPGGLRSGNTIYF. CDR3 sequence (DNA): TGTGCCAGCAGACCCGGGGGCCTCCGCTCTGGAAACACCATATATTTT. This sequence joins TRBV27 and TRBJ1-3; perhaps TRBD1 as D (6 bases). The CDR3 totals 16 residues. V dropped 6 bases and J dropped 0 bases, with 15 bases sitting between them. Germline lookup yields CDR1 MNHEY and CDR2 SMNVEV (reference sequence).

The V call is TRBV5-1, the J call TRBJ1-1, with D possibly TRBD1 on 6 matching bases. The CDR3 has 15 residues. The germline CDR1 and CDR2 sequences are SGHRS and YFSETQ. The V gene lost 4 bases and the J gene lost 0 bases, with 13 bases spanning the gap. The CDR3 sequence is CASSAGTRMNTEAFF. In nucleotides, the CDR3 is TGCGCCAGCAGCGCCGGGACACGCATGAACACTGAAGCTTTCTTT.